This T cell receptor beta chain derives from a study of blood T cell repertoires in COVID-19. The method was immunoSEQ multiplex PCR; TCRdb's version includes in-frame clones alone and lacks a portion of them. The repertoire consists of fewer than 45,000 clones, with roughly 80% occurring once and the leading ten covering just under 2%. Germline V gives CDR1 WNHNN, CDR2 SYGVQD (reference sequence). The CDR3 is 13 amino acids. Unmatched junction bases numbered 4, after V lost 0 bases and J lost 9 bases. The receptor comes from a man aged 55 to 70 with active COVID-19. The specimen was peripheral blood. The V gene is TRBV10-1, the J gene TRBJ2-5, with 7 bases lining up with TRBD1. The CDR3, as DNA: TGCGCCAGCAGTGAGTCGAGTAGGGGGCCCCAGTACTTC. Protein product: CASSESSRGPQYF.